This is a list of T cell receptor beta chains from one sample in a study of blood T cells in healthy people across ages. TCRdb processed the 5' RACE reads anew with MiXCR; each CDR3 protein has one entry. The data show hundreds of thousands of distinct CDR3 sequences, with about 25% seen just once and approximately 3.7% held by the top ten. The sample also formed part of further work on T cells of mothers and their children.

The specimen was blood. These receptors originate from a boy younger than 10 in good health. The CDR3 runs from the conserved cysteine through the conserved F or W.

V: TRBV11-2; CDR3: CASRLGETSTDTQYF
V: TRBV6-5; CDR3: CASSPTLRGDYEQYF
V: TRBV15; CDR3: CATSRDPGTGHGANVLTF
V: TRBV12-3/TRBV12-4; CDR3: CASSLASRGANGYTF
V: TRBV20-1; CDR3: CSARDRTSGRGGTQYF
V: TRBV20-1; CDR3: CSARGYGAEKRTDTQYF
V: TRBV19; CDR3: CARDWDSSTDTQYF
V: TRBV20-1; CDR3: CSASSGRATDTQYF
V: TRBV29-1; CDR3: CSVDDTGGKYEQYF
V: TRBV5-1; CDR3: CASSLELPLQETQYF
V: TRBV7-9; CDR3: CALEGTGNSPLHF
V: TRBV30; CDR3: CAWSTGEWQPQHF
V: TRBV5-4; CDR3: CASSLGYNQPQHF
V: TRBV15; CDR3: CATSRDRIADTQYF